The text below deals with one T cell receptor beta chain. CDR3 size: 22 residues. The germline V gene has CDR1 LGHDT and CDR2 YNNKEL (reference sequence). V gave up 4 bases and J gave up 4 bases; unmatched junction bases: 22. In the authors' methods: Amplification with reference gene primers provided the estimates of nucleated cell counts. Sequencing used immunoSEQ multiplex PCR; TCRdb keeps in-frame clones, though not all of them. The DNA was the basis for D and trimming; V, J and clone size are from that table. The data show about 400,000 clones, roughly 90% seen once. This entry comes from a study of blood T cell repertoires in COVID-19. Across the study: T cells, B-cell-depleted T cells, or PBMCs supplied cDNA or gDNA.

Individuals aged about 18 to 100 years were recruited from around 22 US areas. Sequencing used PBMCs or T cells enriched from blood (not recorded which). The clonotype was recovered from a woman aged 25 to 39 with acute COVID-19. The chain has TRBV3-1 (or the pseudogene TRBV3-2) and TRBJ2-2; 12 bases fit TRBD1. CDR3 amino acids: CASSLSNGRVGTGGAGTGELFF. Here the CDR3 DNA reads TGTGCCAGCAGCCTCTCAAATGGTCGGGTAGGGACAGGGGGCGCGGGCACCGGGGAGCTGTTTTTT.